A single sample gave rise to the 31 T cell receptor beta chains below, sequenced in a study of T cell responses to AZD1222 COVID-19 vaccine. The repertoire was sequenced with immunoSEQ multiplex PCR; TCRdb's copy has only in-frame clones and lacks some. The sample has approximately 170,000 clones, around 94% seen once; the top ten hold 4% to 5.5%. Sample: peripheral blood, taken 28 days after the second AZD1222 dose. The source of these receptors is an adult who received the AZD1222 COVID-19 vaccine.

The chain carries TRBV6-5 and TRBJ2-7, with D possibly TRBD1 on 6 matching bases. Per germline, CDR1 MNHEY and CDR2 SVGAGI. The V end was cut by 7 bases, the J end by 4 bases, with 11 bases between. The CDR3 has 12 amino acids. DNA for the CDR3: TGTGCCAGCAAGGGGGACATTTACGAGCAGTACTTC. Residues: CASKGDIYEQYF.

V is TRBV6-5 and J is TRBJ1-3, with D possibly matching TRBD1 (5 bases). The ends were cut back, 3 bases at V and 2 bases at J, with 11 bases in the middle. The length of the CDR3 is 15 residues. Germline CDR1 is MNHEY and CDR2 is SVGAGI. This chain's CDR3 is CASSYRGLAGNTIYF. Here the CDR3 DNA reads TGTGCCAGCAGTTATAGGGGCTTGGCTGGAAACACCATATATTTT.

The CDR3 loop is CASSLAGGRETQYF. The CDR3 DNA follows: TGTGCCAGCAGCTTAGCGGGGGGGAGAGAGACCCAGTACTTC. The chain combines TRBV7-9 with TRBJ2-5, with 7 bases identical to TRBD2. Germline CDR1 SEHNR, CDR2 FQNEAQ (reference sequence). This CDR3 has 14 residues. J gave up 4 bases and V 0 bases, and 2 bases lay outside the gene matches.

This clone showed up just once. CDR3 amino acids: CASSPRGERAYEQYF. In DNA form, the CDR3 reads TGTGCCAGCAGTCCTAGGGGGGAAAGGGCCTACGAGCAGTACTTC. The rearrangement joins TRBV9 to TRBJ2-7, with D tentatively TRBD1 or TRBD2 (6 bases each). Germline V lookup: CDR1 SGDLS, CDR2 YYNGEE. V was trimmed by 5 bases and J by 2 bases, leaving 17 bases between them. The CDR3 is 15 residues long.

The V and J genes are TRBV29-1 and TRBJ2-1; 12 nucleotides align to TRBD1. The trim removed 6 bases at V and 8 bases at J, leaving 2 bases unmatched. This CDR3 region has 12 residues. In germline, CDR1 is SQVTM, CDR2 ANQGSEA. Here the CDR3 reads CSVGQGAYEQFF. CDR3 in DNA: TGCAGCGTGGGACAGGGGGCGTATGAGCAGTTCTTC.

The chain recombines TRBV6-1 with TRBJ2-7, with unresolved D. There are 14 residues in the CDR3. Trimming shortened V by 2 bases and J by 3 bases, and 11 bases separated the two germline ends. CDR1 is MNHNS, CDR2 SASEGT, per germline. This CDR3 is CASSETSGSYEQYF. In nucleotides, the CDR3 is TGTGCCAGCAGTGAAACGTCAGGCAGCTACGAGCAGTACTTC.

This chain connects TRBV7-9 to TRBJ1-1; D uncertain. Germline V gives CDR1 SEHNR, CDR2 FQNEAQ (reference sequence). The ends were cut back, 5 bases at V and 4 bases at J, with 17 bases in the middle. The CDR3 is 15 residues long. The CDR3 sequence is CASSGRAVGSTEAFF. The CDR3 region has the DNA TGTGCCAGCAGCGGCCGGGCGGTTGGCAGCACTGAAGCTTTCTTT.

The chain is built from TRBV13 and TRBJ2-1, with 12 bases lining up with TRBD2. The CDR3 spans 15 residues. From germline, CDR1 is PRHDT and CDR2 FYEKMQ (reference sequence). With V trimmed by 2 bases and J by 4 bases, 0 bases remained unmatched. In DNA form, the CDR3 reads TGTGCCAGCAGCTTAACTAGCGGGAGGTACAATGAGCAGTTCTTC. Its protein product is CASSLTSGRYNEQFF.

The CDR3 DNA reads TGTGCCAGCACCCCGAAAGGGAGCAACAACAATAATTCACCCCTCCACTTT. Translating it yields CASTPKGSNNNNSPLHF. The rearrangement joins TRBV27 to TRBJ1-6; D ambiguous. This CDR3 spans 17 amino acids. CDR1 MNHEY and CDR2 SMNVEV come from the germline V gene (reference sequence). Trimming cost V 7 bases and J 5 bases, with 21 bases left between them.

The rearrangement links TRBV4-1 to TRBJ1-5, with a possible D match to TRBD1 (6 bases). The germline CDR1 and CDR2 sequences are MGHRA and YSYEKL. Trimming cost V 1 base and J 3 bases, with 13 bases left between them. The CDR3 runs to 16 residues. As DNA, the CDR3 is TGCGCCAGCAGCCAAGGTTCCAGGGGTCCCAATCAGCCCCAGCATTTT. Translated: CASSQGSRGPNQPQHF.

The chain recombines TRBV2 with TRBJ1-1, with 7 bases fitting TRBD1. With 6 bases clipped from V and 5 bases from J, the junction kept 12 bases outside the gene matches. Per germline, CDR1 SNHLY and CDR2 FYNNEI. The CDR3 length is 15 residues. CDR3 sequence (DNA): TGTGCCAGCAGCGGGAACCAGGGGGGCGGTACTGAAGCTTTCTTT. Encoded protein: CASSGNQGGGTEAFF. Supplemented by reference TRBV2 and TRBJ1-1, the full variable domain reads EPEVTQTPSHQVTQMGQEVILRCVPISNHLYFYWYRQILGQKVEFLVSFYNNEISEKSEIFDDQFSVERPDGSNFTLKIRSTKLEDSAMYFCASSGNQGGGTEAFFGQGTRLTVV.

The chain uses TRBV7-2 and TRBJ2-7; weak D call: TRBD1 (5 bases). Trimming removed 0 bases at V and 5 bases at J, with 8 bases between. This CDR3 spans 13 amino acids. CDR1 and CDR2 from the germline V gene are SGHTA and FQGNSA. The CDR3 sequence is CASSLAQVNEQYF. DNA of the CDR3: TGTGCCAGCAGCTTAGCACAGGTGAACGAGCAGTACTTC.

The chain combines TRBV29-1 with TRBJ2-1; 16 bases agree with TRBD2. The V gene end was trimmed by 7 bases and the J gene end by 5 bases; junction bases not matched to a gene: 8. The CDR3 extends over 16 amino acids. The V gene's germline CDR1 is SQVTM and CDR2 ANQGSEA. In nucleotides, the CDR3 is TGCAGCGCCCCGGGACTAGCGGGAGGGCCTCACAATGAGCAGTTCTTC. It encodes CSAPGLAGGPHNEQFF.

Here the CDR3 reads CASTTGTVNEKLFF. In DNA, the CDR3 is TGTGCCAGCACTACCGGGACAGTTAATGAAAAACTGTTTTTT. The chain couples TRBV2 to TRBJ1-4; TRBD1 aligns across 7 bases. CDR1 SNHLY and CDR2 FYNNEI come from the germline V gene. The CDR3 runs 14 residues. The V and J ends lost 7 bases and 4 bases, in that order; junction bases with no gene match: 6. Variable domain in full (rest from reference TRBV2 and TRBJ1-4): EPEVTQTPSHQVTQMGQEVILRCVPISNHLYFYWYRQILGQKVEFLVSFYNNEISEKSEIFDDQFSVERPDGSNFTLKIRSTKLEDSAMYFCASTTGTVNEKLFFGSGTQLSVL.

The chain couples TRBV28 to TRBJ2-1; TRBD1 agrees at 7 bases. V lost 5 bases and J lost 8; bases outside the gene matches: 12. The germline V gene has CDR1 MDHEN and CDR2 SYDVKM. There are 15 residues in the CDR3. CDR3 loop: CASSPVHYRGDEQFF. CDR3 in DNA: TGTGCCAGCAGTCCAGTCCATTACAGGGGCGATGAGCAGTTCTTC.

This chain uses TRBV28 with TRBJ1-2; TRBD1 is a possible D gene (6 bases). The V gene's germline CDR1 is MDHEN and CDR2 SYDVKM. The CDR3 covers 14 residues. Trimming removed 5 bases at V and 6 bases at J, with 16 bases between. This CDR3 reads CASSPAGGGHGYTF. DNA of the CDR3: TGTGCCAGCAGTCCCGCGGGAGGGGGGCATGGCTACACCTTC.

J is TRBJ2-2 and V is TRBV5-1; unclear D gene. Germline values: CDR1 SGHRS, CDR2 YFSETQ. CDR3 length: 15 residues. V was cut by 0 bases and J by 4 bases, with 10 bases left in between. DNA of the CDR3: TGCGCCAGCAGCTTGGAACCTAGGAGCACCGGGGAGCTGTTTTTT. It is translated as CASSLEPRSTGELFF. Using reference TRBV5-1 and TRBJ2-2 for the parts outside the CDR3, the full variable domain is KAGVTQTPRYLIKTRGQQVTLSCSPISGHRSVSWYQQTPGQGLQFLFEYFSETQRNKGNFPGRFSGRQFSNSRSEMNVSTLELGDSALYLCASSLEPRSTGELFFGEGSRLTVL.

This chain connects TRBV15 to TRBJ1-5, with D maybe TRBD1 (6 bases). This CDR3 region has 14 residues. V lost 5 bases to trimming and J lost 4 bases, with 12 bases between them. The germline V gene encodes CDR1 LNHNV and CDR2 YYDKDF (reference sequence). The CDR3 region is CATSLGQSNQPQHF. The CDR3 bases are TGTGCCACCAGCCTCGGACAGTCAAATCAGCCCCAGCATTTT.

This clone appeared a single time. CDR3 residues: CASSYRQVEGSTEAFF. The CDR3 DNA reads TGCGCCAGCAGCTACCGACAGGTCGAAGGTAGTACTGAAGCTTTCTTT. The V gene is TRBV5-1, the J gene TRBJ1-1, with D perhaps matching TRBD1 (6 bases). CDR1 is SGHRS and CDR2 is YFSETQ in the germline V gene. The CDR3 consists of 16 residues. V dropped 3 bases and J dropped 5 bases, with 20 bases sitting between them.

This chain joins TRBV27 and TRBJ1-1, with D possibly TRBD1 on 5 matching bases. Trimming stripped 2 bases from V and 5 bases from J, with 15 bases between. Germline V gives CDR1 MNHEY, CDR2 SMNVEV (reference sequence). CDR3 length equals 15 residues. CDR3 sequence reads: CASSLVGGTWTEAFF. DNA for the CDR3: TGTGCCAGCAGTTTAGTAGGAGGGACGTGGACTGAAGCTTTCTTT.

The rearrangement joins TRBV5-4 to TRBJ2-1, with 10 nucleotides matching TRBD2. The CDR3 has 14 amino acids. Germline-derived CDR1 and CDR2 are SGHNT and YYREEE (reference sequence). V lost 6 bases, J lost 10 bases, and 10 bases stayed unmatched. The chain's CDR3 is CASTVTSGLREQFF. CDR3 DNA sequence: TGTGCCAGCACCGTGACTAGCGGGTTAAGAGAGCAGTTCTTC. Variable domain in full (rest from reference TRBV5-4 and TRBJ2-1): ETGVTQSPTHLIKTRGQQVTLRCSSQSGHNTVSWYQQALGQGPQFIFQYYREEENGRGNFPPRFSGLQFPNYSSELNVNALELDDSALYLCASTVTSGLREQFFGPGTRLTVL.

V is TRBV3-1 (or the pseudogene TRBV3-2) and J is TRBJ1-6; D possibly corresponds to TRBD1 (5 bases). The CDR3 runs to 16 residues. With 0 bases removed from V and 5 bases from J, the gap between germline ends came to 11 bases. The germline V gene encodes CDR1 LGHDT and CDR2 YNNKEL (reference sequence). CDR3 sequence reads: CASSQDLGGDNSPLHF. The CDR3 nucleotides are TGTGCCAGCAGCCAAGATCTCGGGGGAGATAATTCACCCCTCCACTTT.

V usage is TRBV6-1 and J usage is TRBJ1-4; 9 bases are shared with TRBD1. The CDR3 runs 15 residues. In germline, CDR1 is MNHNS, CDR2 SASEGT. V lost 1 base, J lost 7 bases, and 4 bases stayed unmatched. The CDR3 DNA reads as TGTGCCAGCAGTGAAGGACAGGGGGTGGGTGAAAAACTGTTTTTT. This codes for CASSEGQGVGEKLFF.

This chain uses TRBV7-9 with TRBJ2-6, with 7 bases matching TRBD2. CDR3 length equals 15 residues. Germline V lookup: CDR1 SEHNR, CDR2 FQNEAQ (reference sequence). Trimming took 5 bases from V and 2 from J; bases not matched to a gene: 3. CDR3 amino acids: CASSAREAGANVLTF. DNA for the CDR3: TGTGCCAGCAGCGCCCGGGAGGCTGGGGCCAACGTCCTGACTTTC.

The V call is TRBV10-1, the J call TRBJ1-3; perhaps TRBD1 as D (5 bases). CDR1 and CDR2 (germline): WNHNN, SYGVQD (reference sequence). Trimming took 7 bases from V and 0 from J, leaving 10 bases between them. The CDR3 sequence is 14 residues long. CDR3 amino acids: CASIAGSSGNTIYF. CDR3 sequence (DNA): TGCGCCAGCATTGCAGGGAGCTCTGGAAACACCATATATTTT.

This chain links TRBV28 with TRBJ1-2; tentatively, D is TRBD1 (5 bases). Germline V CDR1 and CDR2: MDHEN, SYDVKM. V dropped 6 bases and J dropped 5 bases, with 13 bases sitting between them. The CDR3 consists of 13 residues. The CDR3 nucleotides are TGTGCCAGCAGCGAACCCAGGGTGTATGGCTACACCTTC. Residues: CASSEPRVYGYTF.

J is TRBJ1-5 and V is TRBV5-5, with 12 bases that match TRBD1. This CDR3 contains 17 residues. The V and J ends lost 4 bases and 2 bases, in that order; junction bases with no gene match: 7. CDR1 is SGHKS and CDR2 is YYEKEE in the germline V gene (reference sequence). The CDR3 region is CASSLGQGAWGNQPQHF. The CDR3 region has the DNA TGTGCCAGCAGCCTGGGACAGGGGGCGTGGGGCAATCAGCCCCAGCATTTT.

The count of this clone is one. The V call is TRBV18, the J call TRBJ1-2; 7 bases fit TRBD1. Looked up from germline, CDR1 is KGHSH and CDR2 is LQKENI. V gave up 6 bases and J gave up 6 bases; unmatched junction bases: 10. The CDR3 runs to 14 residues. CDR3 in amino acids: CASSQQGLRDGYTF. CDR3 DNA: TGTGCCAGCTCCCAACAGGGGTTAAGGGATGGCTACACCTTC.

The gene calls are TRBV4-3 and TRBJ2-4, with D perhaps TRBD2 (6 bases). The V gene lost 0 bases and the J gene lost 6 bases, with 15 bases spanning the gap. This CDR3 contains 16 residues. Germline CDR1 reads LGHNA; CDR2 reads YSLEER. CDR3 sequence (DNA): TGCGCCAGCAGCCAAGAATGGGACTTTAACGGAAACATTCAGTACTTC. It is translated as CASSQEWDFNGNIQYF.

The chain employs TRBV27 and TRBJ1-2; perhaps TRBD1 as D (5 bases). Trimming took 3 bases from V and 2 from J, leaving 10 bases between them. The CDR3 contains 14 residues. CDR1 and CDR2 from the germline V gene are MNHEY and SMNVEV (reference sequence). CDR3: CASSFSGRNYGYTF. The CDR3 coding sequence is TGTGCCAGCAGTTTTTCAGGGCGGAACTATGGCTACACCTTC.

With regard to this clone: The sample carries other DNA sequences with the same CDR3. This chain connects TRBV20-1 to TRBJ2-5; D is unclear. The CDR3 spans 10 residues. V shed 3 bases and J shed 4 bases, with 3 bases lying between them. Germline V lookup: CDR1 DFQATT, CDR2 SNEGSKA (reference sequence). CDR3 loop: CSASGETQYF. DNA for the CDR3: TGCAGTGCTAGCGGAGAGACCCAGTACTTC.